The 27 T cell receptor beta chains below were found in one sample sequenced in a study of blood T cell repertoires in COVID-19. Method: immunoSEQ multiplex PCR; TCRdb's copy keeps in-frame clones and lacks some. Here the sample spans 230,000 or so clones, about 80% being singletons. Sequencing input: peripheral blood. The receptors originated from a man in his fifties with active or convalescent COVID-19.

V gene TRBV12-3 or TRBV12-4 combines with J gene TRBJ1-2; TRBD1 is a possible D gene (5 bases). CDR3 size: 12 residues. V was shortened by 3 bases and J by 3 bases, with 5 bases between the two germline ends. CDR3 coding DNA: TGTGCCAGCAGTTTCAGGGACTATGGCTACACCTTC. Its translation is CASSFRDYGYTF.

J is TRBJ1-5 and V is TRBV19; no definite D call. Trimming removed 5 bases at V and 1 base at J, with 9 bases between. The germline V gene encodes CDR1 LNHDA and CDR2 SQIVND (reference sequence). The CDR3 is made up of 14 amino acids. The CDR3 loop is CASSGPRSNQPQHF. CDR3 sequence (DNA): TGTGCCAGTAGTGGGCCCCGGAGCAATCAGCCCCAGCATTTT.

The chain couples TRBV6-5 to TRBJ1-5; D unresolved. Germline CDR1 and CDR2: MNHEY and SVGAGI. Trimming took off 10 bases at V and 0 bases at J, with 10 bases between the two ends. The CDR3 spans 13 residues. CDR3: CATSRLSNQPQHF. The CDR3, as DNA: TGTGCCACTAGTAGGCTTAGCAATCAGCCCCAGCATTTT.

The rearrangement joins TRBV2 to TRBJ1-5, with TRBD1 as a possible D gene (5 bases). CDR3 size: 14 residues. The germline CDR1 and CDR2 sequences are SNHLY and FYNNEI. The germline V and J ends were trimmed by 8 bases and 5 bases, with 16 bases remaining between them. CDR3 nucleotide sequence: TGTGCCAGCGTTGGGGGGGGTCAGGATCAGCCCCAGCATTTT. Translated, it gives CASVGGGQDQPQHF.

This chain connects TRBV25-1 to TRBJ2-1; tentatively, D is TRBD1 (6 bases). Trimming took off 4 bases at V and 2 bases at J, with 15 bases between the two ends. This CDR3 region has 16 residues. CDR1 is MGHDK, CDR2 SYGVNS, per germline. CDR3 residues: CASSGGRTATYNEQFF. The CDR3 region has the DNA TGTGCCAGCAGTGGTGGAAGGACAGCAACCTACAATGAGCAGTTCTTC.

The J gene is TRBJ1-1, the V gene TRBV30, with D possibly matching TRBD1 (6 bases). CDR1 and CDR2 (germline): GTSNPN, SVGIG (reference sequence). V dropped 4 bases and J dropped 10 bases, with 13 bases sitting between them. The CDR3 loop spans 11 amino acids. CDR3 sequence: CAWKQGLAAFF. The CDR3 coding sequence is TGTGCCTGGAAACAGGGCCTTGCAGCTTTCTTT.

The table lists this clone with a count of one. The rearrangement links TRBV6-6 to TRBJ2-3; D may be TRBD2 (5 bases). Trimming removed 2 bases at V and 0 bases at J, with 9 bases between. This CDR3 region has 15 residues. Germline CDR1 is MNHNY and CDR2 is SVGAGI (reference sequence). DNA for the CDR3: TGTGCCAGCAGTTACGCGACGGGAAGCACAGATACGCAGTATTTT. It is translated as CASSYATGSTDTQYF.

The chain links TRBV9 to TRBJ2-2; 7 bases fit TRBD2. V gave up 0 bases and J gave up 3 bases; unmatched junction bases: 5. The length of the CDR3 is 16 residues. The germline CDR1 and CDR2 sequences are SGDLS and YYNGEE. The DNA of the CDR3 is TGTGCCAGCAGCGTAGCTAGCGGTCCATACACCGGGGAGCTGTTTTTT. Translated: CASSVASGPYTGELFF.

In this sample, this clone turned up a few times. DNA for the CDR3: TGTGCCAGTAGTACCAACAGGGATCAGCCCCAGCATTTT. It codes for CASSTNRDQPQHF. The V and J genes are TRBV19 and TRBJ1-5; TRBD1 is a possible D gene (6 bases). Trimming took 4 bases from V and 5 from J, leaving 9 bases between them. CDR1 LNHDA and CDR2 SQIVND come from the germline V gene (reference sequence). The CDR3 sequence is 13 residues long.

The chain joins TRBV7-2 to TRBJ2-1; 8 bases are a match to TRBD2. Trimming took 5 bases from V and 7 from J; bases not matched to a gene: 7. Germline V gene lookup returns CDR1 SGHTA and CDR2 FQGNSA. This CDR3 has 14 amino acids. DNA of the CDR3: TGTGCCAGCAGCCCAAGCGGGGGAGGGAATGAGCAGTTCTTC. Translation gives CASSPSGGGNEQFF. Drawing the rest from reference TRBV7-2 and TRBJ2-1, the complete variable domain is GAGVSQSPSNKVTEKGKDVELRCDPISGHTALYWYRQSLGQGLEFLIYFQGNSAPDKSGLPSDRFSAERTGGSVSTLTIQRTQQEDSAVYLCASSPSGGGNEQFFGPGTRLTVL.

This clone was seen only once. This chain links TRBV11-1 with TRBJ2-7, with 13 positions matching TRBD2. Germline V CDR1 and CDR2: SGHAT, FQDESV (reference sequence). The CDR3 length is 15 residues. V was pared by 5 bases and J by 1 base, with 2 bases of the junction left unmatched. The DNA for the CDR3 is TGTGCCAGCAGCCGGACTAGCGGGGGTTCCTACGAGCAGTACTTC. It translates to CASSRTSGGSYEQYF.

This clone has only one observation. This chain's CDR3 is CASSLEFSGGSYEQYF. The CDR3 DNA reads TGCGCCAGCAGCTTGGAATTTAGCGGGGGCTCCTACGAGCAGTACTTC. V is TRBV5-1 and J is TRBJ2-7, with TRBD2 matching over 9 bases. In germline, CDR1 is SGHRS, CDR2 YFSETQ. V lost 0 bases and J lost 0; bases outside the gene matches: 4. The CDR3 consists of 16 residues.

In this sample, this clone turned up once. V gene TRBV5-1 combines with J gene TRBJ2-1, with 8 bases aligning to TRBD2. Trimming cost V 4 bases and J 1 base; bases outside gene matches: 4. Germline V CDR1 and CDR2: SGHRS, YFSETQ. CDR3 size: 15 residues. CDR3 DNA: TGCGCCAGCAGCACAGGGACTAGTTCCTACAATGAGCAGTTCTTC. Translation gives CASSTGTSSYNEQFF.

CDR3 residues: CASTAHQETQYF. CDR3 DNA: TGTGCCAGTACAGCTCACCAAGAGACCCAGTACTTC. The chain employs TRBV6-5 and TRBJ2-5; D unresolved. The CDR3 length is 12 residues. V was clipped by 9 bases and J by 0 bases, with 8 bases between them. The V gene's germline CDR1 is MNHEY and CDR2 SVGAGI.

Here the CDR3 DNA reads TGTGCCAGCAGCAGGCGTGTTGCGGTCAACTCCTACGAGCAGTACTTC. Translation gives CASSRRVAVNSYEQYF. The chain has TRBV21-1 and TRBJ2-7; the tabulated D call, TRBD2, remains unverified against the DNA. TRBV21-1 is deemed a pseudogene. The CDR3 consists of 16 residues.

The genes are TRBV5-4 and TRBJ1-1; D gene ambiguous. Germline CDR1 SGHNT, CDR2 YYREEE (reference sequence). V shed 0 bases and J shed 3 bases, with 12 bases lying between them. The CDR3 consists of 15 residues. The CDR3 DNA is TGTGCCAGCAGCTTGGACCCGCGGCGAGACACTGAAGCTTTCTTT. Amino acids: CASSLDPRRDTEAFF.

V gene TRBV5-1 combines with J gene TRBJ2-5; D unresolved. V lost 0 bases, J lost 1 base, and 10 bases lay in between. The CDR3 is made up of 15 amino acids. Germline lookup yields CDR1 SGHRS and CDR2 YFSETQ. The CDR3 loop is CASSLESGFQETQYF. CDR3 bases: TGCGCCAGCAGCTTGGAATCCGGTTTCCAAGAGACCCAGTACTTC.

This chain connects TRBV19 to TRBJ2-3; TRBD2 is a possible D gene (5 bases). This CDR3 is 16 amino acids long. Trimming stripped 6 bases from V and 0 bases from J, with 16 bases between. In germline, CDR1 is LNHDA, CDR2 SQIVND (reference sequence). The CDR3 spells CASSPLERMSTDTQYF. The CDR3 nucleotides read TGTGCCAGTAGCCCATTAGAGCGGATGAGCACAGATACGCAGTATTTT.

The chain links TRBV4-1 to TRBJ2-5; 14 bases line up with TRBD2. CDR3 size: 16 residues. Unmatched junction bases numbered 6, after V lost 4 bases and J lost 5 bases. Germline V gene sequence: CDR1 MGHRA, CDR2 YSYEKL. The CDR3 DNA is TGCGCCAGCAGCCTTGGGACTAGCGGGGGCTTGGAGACCCAGTACTTC. Protein sequence: CASSLGTSGGLETQYF.

This rearrangement joins TRBV12-3 or TRBV12-4 to TRBJ1-3; TRBD1 is a possible D gene (6 bases). The CDR3 is 11 amino acids. Trimming stripped 11 bases from V and 7 bases from J, with 12 bases between. This chain's CDR3 is CAQDRGNTIYF. The CDR3 DNA sequence: TGTGCCCAGGACAGAGGGAACACCATATATTTT.

The rearrangement links TRBV13 to TRBJ2-7, with a tentative D call TRBD2 (5 bases). The CDR3 has 13 residues. Per germline, CDR1 PRHDT and CDR2 FYEKMQ (reference sequence). Trimming left V 2 bases short and J 7 bases short, with 12 bases between. The CDR3 DNA reads TGTGCCAGCAGCTTACTACTAGTTGGGGAGCAGTACTTC. This codes for CASSLLLVGEQYF.

This chain uses TRBV2 with TRBJ2-3, with D possibly being TRBD2 (6 bases). The V end was cut by 3 bases, the J end by 6 bases, with 16 bases between. Germline loops: CDR1 SNHLY, CDR2 FYNNEI. The CDR3 has 15 residues. Written as DNA, the CDR3 is TGTGCCAGCAGTGAGAGGGGACTCCCTTTCGATACGCAGTATTTT. As protein: CASSERGLPFDTQYF.

The chain carries TRBV6-1 and TRBJ1-3, with no clear D. CDR1 is MNHNS and CDR2 is SASEGT in the germline V gene. The V end was cut by 2 bases, the J end by 2 bases, with 7 bases between. This CDR3 has 14 amino acids. The CDR3 protein is CASSELNTGNTIYF. In DNA, the CDR3 is TGTGCCAGCAGTGAACTTAATACTGGAAACACCATATATTTT.

This chain uses TRBV27 with TRBJ1-2, with a tentative D call TRBD1 (5 bases). Looked up from germline, CDR1 is MNHEY and CDR2 is SMNVEV (reference sequence). V was shortened by 1 base and J by 6 bases, with 12 bases between the two germline ends. There are 14 residues in the CDR3. The CDR3: CASSLYAGHHGYTF. DNA for the CDR3: TGTGCCAGCAGTTTATATGCAGGGCATCATGGCTACACCTTC.

The chain carries TRBV7-9 and TRBJ2-7; D remains unclear. Germline V lookup: CDR1 SEHNR, CDR2 FQNEAQ (reference sequence). Trimming took 0 bases from V and 0 from J, leaving 6 bases between them. The CDR3 is 14 amino acids. CDR3 bases: TGTGCCAGCAGCTTAGCCCCTAGCTCCTACGAGCAGTACTTC. Its translation: CASSLAPSSYEQYF. Full variable domain (rest looked up from reference TRBV7-9 and TRBJ2-7): DTGVSQNPRHKITKRGQNVTFRCDPISEHNRLYWYRQTLGQGPEFLTYFQNEAQLEKSRLLSDRFSAERPKGSFSTLEIQRTEQGDSAMYLCASSLAPSSYEQYFGPGTRLTVT.

This clone was observed a single time. The chain couples TRBV11-2 to TRBJ2-7; D remains unclear. The CDR3 runs 13 residues. Germline values: CDR1 SGHAT, CDR2 FQNNGV. Trimming removed 0 bases from V and 3 bases from J, with 6 bases in between. The CDR3 region is CASSLDYYYEQYF. CDR3 DNA: TGTGCCAGCAGCTTAGACTATTACTACGAGCAGTACTTC. The full variable domain, rest sourced from reference TRBV11-2 and TRBJ2-7, is EAGVAQSPRYKIIEKRQSVAFWCNPISGHATLYWYQQILGQGPKLLIQFQNNGVVDDSQLPKDRFSAERLKGVDSTLKIQPAKLEDSAVYLCASSLDYYYEQYFGPGTRLTVT.

V is TRBV7-9 and J is TRBJ1-1; 7 nucleotides match TRBD1. Trimming cost V 1 base and J 3 bases; bases outside gene matches: 2. The germline CDR1 and CDR2 sequences are SEHNR and FQNEAQ (reference sequence). The CDR3 totals 14 residues. CDR3 residues: CASSLDRGDTEAFF. The CDR3 DNA is TGTGCCAGCAGCTTAGACAGGGGTGACACTGAAGCTTTCTTT.